The 5 T cell receptor beta chains below come from one sample, sequenced in a study of T cell repertoires in cytomegalovirus infection. These receptors are not linked to any known antigen. From the reads, TCRdb called clonotypes with MiXCR, one entry per CDR3 protein. The sample holds approximately 500,000 distinct CDR3 sequences, around a third seen once. The sequencing here drew on cultured PBMCs, taken from culture after CMV antigen stimulation. These receptors all stem from a human donor in good health (CMV status not recorded). Some clones in this sample may be carry-over from other donors' samples.

The chain links TRBV19 to TRBJ1-6; D is ambiguous. The CDR3 is made up of 13 amino acids. V was pared by 11 bases and J by 7 bases, with 15 bases between. Germline CDR1 reads LNHDA; CDR2 reads SQIVND (reference sequence). The CDR3 loop reads CASIGTWNSPLHF. The CDR3 DNA is TGTGCCTCGATCGGCACCTGGAATTCACCCCTCCACTTT.

The V gene is TRBV20-1, the J gene TRBJ2-3; TRBD2 aligns across 13 bases. Germline V gene lookup returns CDR1 DFQATT and CDR2 SNEGSKA (reference sequence). The CDR3 sequence is 16 residues long. V shed 4 bases, J shed 6 bases, and the junction held 10 bases outside the gene matches. CDR3 region: CSAISRTSGRVDTQYF. CDR3 in DNA: TGCAGTGCTATTTCCCGGACTAGCGGGAGAGTCGATACGCAGTATTTT.

V is TRBV7-9 and J is TRBJ1-1; TRBD1 is a possible D gene (5 bases). Trimming cost V 5 bases and J 4 bases, with 23 bases left between them. This CDR3 contains 17 residues. Per germline, CDR1 SEHNR and CDR2 FQNEAQ (reference sequence). The DNA for the CDR3 is TGTGCCAGCAGCGACCGCCGGGGGGGGGGGTCAGGCACTGAAGCTTTCTTT. Translation: CASSDRRGGGSGTEAFF.

This chain uses TRBV15 with TRBJ2-3; no reliable D call. Germline-derived CDR1 and CDR2 are LNHNV and YYDKDF (reference sequence). V was cut by 5 bases and J by 11 bases, with 20 bases left in between. The CDR3 length is 14 residues. The CDR3 sequence is CATSLDSSGNEQYF. As DNA, the CDR3 is TGTGCCACCAGCCTTGACTCCTCCGGTAATGAGCAGTATTTT.

V is TRBV29-1 and J is TRBJ2-3; tentative D call: TRBD2 (7 bases). Trimming took 0 bases from V and 4 from J, leaving 11 bases between them. The CDR3 covers 14 residues. Germline CDR1 SQVTM, CDR2 ANQGSEA. Written as DNA, the CDR3 is TGCAGCGTTGAAGATCGGGGGGCTCCAGATACGCAGTATTTT. As protein: CSVEDRGAPDTQYF.